This TCR beta chain was identified during a study of regulatory T cells in long-lasting Graves disease. General study findings and limits: Persistent Graves' patients had lower TCR diversity than newly diagnosed ones. TRBV28 was favored in persistent disease, as were TRBJ1-2 and TRBJ2-5.

The CDR3 is 16 residues long. CDR1 is SGHRS and CDR2 is YFSETQ in the germline V gene. Researchers made TCR beta libraries by using iRepertoire HTBI primers and running Arm-PCR on CDR3 regions. Using its own MiXCR run on the multiplex PCR reads, TCRdb lists one record per CDR3 protein. The profile shows a few hundred thousand distinct CDR3 sequences, approximately 18% of them singletons. A note on this clonotype: Its target is unknown. The junction shows a germline mismatch at one end, possibly a read error.

The time point denotes: newly diagnosed GD, antithyroid drugs for less than 3 months. Following extraction of RNA from PBMCs, that RNA was used to make the TCR library. The collection involved drawing 7.5 to 9.5 milliliters of peripheral blood into EDTA tubes. The same data also contributed to another study, on T cells in Graves' hyperthyroidism and ophthalmopathy. As that study records: Most clonotypes expanded in thyroid above 0.001 were likewise present in blood.

The TCR was taken from a woman younger than 45 with Graves disease. Sequenced here: peripheral blood mononuclear cells (PBMCs), sampled at new diagnosis, from a patient treated with antithyroid drugs. The chain has TRBV5-1 and TRBJ2-7; tentative D call: TRBD2 (7 bases). As DNA, the CDR3 is TGCGCCAGCAGCCCGGGGTCGGGGGGCGCTTTTAACGAGCGGTACTTC. This gives the protein CASSPGSGGAFNERYF.